This T cell receptor beta chain was identified during a study of T cells in Graves' hyperthyroidism and ophthalmopathy. This clonotype was seen many times. The antigen is not known. Amplification of TCR beta CDR3 regions was performed using RNA transcripts as template. RT-PCR in the first round (using the HTBI primer set) targeted the TCR CDR3. Using its own MiXCR run on the multiplex PCR reads, TCRdb lists one record per CDR3 protein. The sample has under 300,000 distinct CDR3 sequences; about 20% are singletons. CDR1 is SGHTA and CDR2 is FQGNSA in the germline V gene. The CDR3 is made up of 15 amino acids. Trimming left V 6 bases short and J 2 bases short, with 14 bases between. Overall study findings and caveats: Patients with ophthalmopathy were separated from those with stable hyperthyroidism by a 13 V-J model. The model identified upcoming ophthalmopathy a median approximately six months ahead of onset. In blood, most of the thyroid clonotypes expanded above 0.001 were also present.

Sequenced input: blood. The chain couples TRBV7-2 to TRBJ2-1; possibly TRBD2 for D (6 bases). The sequence derives from a man younger than 45 with Graves' ophthalmopathy. Written as DNA, the CDR3 is TGTGCCAGCAGAATTAAGCGGGCCCCCTACAATGAGCAGTTCTTC. This sequence encodes CASRIKRAPYNEQFF. Full variable domain (remainder filled in from reference TRBV7-2 and TRBJ2-1): GAGVSQSPSNKVTEKGKDVELRCDPISGHTALYWYRQSLGQGLEFLIYFQGNSAPDKSGLPSDRFSAERTGGSVSTLTIQRTQQEDSAVYLCASRIKRAPYNEQFFGPGTRLTVL.